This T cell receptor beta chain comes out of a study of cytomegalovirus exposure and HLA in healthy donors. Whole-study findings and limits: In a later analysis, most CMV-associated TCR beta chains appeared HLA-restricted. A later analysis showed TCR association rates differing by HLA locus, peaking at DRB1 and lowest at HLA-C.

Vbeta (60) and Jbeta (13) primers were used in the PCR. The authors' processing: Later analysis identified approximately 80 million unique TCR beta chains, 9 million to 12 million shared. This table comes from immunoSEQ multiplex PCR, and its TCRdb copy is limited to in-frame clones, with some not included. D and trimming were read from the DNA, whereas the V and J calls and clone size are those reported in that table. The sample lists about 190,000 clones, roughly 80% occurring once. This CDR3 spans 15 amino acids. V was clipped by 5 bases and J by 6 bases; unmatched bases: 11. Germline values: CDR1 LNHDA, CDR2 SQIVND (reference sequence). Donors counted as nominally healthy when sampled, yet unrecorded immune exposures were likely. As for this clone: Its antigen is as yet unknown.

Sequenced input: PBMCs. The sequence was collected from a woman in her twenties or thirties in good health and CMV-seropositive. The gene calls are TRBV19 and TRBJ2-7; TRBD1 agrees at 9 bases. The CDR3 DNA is TGTGCCAGTAGTGTCTGGGGGACAGGGCGAGCCGAGCAGTACTTC. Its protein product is CASSVWGTGRAEQYF.